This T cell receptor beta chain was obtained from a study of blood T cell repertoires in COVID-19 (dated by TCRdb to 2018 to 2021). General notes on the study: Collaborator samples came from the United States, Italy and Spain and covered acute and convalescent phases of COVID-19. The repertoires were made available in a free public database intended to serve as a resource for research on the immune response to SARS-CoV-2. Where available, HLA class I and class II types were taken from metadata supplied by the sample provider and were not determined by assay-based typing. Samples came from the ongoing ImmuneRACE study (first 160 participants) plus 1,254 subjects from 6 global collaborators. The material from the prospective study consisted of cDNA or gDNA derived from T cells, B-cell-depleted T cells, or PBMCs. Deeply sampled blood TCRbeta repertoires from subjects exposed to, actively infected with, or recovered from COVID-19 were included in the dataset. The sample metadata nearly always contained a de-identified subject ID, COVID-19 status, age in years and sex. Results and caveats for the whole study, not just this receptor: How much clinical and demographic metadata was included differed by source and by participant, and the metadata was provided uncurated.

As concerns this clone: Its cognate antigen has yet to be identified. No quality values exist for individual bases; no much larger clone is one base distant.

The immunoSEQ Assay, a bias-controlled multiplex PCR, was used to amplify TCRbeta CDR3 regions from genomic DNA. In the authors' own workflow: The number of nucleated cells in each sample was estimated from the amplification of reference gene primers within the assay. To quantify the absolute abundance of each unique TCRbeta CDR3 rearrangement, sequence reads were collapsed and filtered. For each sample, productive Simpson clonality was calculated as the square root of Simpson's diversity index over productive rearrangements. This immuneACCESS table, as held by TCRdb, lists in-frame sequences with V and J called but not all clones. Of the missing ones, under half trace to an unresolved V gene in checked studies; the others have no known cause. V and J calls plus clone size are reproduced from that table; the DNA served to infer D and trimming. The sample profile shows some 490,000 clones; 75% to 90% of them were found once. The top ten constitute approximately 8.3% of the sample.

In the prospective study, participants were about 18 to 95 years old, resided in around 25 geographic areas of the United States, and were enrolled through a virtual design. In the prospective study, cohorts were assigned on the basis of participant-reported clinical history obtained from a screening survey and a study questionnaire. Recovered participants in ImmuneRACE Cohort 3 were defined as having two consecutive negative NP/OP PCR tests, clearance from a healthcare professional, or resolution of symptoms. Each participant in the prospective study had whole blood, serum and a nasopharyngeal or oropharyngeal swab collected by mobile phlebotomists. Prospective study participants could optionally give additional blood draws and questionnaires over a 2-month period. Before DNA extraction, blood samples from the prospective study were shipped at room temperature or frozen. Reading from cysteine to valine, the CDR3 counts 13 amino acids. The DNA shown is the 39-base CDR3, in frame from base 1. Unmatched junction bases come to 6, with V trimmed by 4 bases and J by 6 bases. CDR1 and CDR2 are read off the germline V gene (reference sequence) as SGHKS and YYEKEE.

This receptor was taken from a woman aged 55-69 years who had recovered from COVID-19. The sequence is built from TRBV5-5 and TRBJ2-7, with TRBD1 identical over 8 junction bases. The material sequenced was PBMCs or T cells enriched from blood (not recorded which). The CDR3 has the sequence CASSKGTGSEQYV. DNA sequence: TGTGCCAGCAGCAAGGGGACAGGCTCCGAGCAGTACGTC.